A selection of T cell receptor beta chains follows, all from one sample in a study of vaccination and CD4 T cells after COVID-19. Via MiXCR, TCRdb re-called the PCR reads, giving one row per CDR3 protein. The sample holds about 21,000 distinct CDR3 sequences, less than 60% seen once. No antigen is known for these receptors. The sample was CD4+ T cells from blood, cultured in vitro. These receptors originate from a human donor who had recovered from COVID-19. The CDR3 runs from the conserved cysteine through the conserved F or W. D genes are given only for firm matches. Clone sizes are given selectively: once, few, many, or a class where the clone is expanded.

J gene: TRBJ1-5; clone size: few; D gene: -; V gene: TRBV19; CDR3 protein: CASSIGFRGNQPQHF; CDR3 DNA: TGTGCCAGTAGTATAGGGTTTCGGGGCAATCAGCCCCAGCATTTT
J gene: TRBJ1-2; clone size: -; D gene: -; V gene: TRBV6-1; CDR3 protein: CASRKTGSGYGYTF; CDR3 DNA: TGTGCCAGCAGGAAGACGGGTAGCGGGTATGGCTACACCTTC
J gene: TRBJ2-1; clone size: -; D gene: TRBD2; V gene: TRBV6-2/TRBV6-3; CDR3 protein: CASSWGSGRGSSYNEQFF; CDR3 DNA: TGTGCCAGCAGTTGGGGTAGCGGGAGGGGGAGCTCCTACAATGAGCAGTTCTTC
J gene: TRBJ2-3; clone size: few; D gene: TRBD2; V gene: TRBV6-1; CDR3 protein: CASRDIAGGTDTQYF; CDR3 DNA: TGTGCCAGCAGGGACATAGCGGGAGGGACAGATACGCAGTATTTT
J gene: TRBJ2-5; clone size: -; D gene: -; V gene: TRBV19; CDR3 protein: CASSSGRNRLGETQYF; CDR3 DNA: TGTGCCAGTAGTTCAGGACGTAACCGACTCGGAGAGACCCAGTACTTC
J gene: TRBJ1-2; clone size: -; D gene: TRBD1; V gene: TRBV28; CDR3 protein: CASSLSGGTGKGYTF; CDR3 DNA: TGTGCCAGCAGTTTATCGGGTGGGACAGGGAAAGGCTACACCTTC
J gene: TRBJ2-5; clone size: -; D gene: -; V gene: TRBV5-6; CDR3 protein: CASSIQETQYF; CDR3 DNA: TGTGCCAGCAGCATACAAGAGACCCAGTACTTC
J gene: TRBJ2-7; clone size: -; D gene: -; V gene: TRBV20-1; CDR3 protein: CSAIRGNTYEQYF; CDR3 DNA: TGCAGTGCGATCCGGGGAAATACCTACGAGCAGTACTTC
J gene: TRBJ1-6; clone size: few; D gene: TRBD1; V gene: TRBV27; CDR3 protein: CASSLIGTGFLRSPLHF; CDR3 DNA: TGTGCCAGCAGTTTAATCGGGACAGGGTTCTTAAGATCACCCCTCCACTTT
J gene: TRBJ2-2; clone size: -; D gene: -; V gene: TRBV14; CDR3 protein: CASSQIGTTGELFF; CDR3 DNA: TGTGCCAGCAGCCAAATCGGGACTACCGGGGAGCTGTTTTTT
J gene: TRBJ1-5; clone size: once; D gene: -; V gene: TRBV20-1; CDR3 protein: CSARDGGGYEQPQHF; CDR3 DNA: TGCAGTGCTAGAGATGGGGGGGGTTACGAACAGCCCCAGCATTTT
J gene: TRBJ1-1; clone size: -; D gene: -; V gene: TRBV6-2/TRBV6-3; CDR3 protein: CASSSSRRGVRTEAFF; CDR3 DNA: TGTGCCAGCAGTTCTTCACGCCGGGGGGTTAGGACTGAAGCTTTCTTT
J gene: TRBJ1-1; clone size: -; D gene: -; V gene: TRBV7-2; CDR3 protein: CASTPGPENTEAFF; CDR3 DNA: TGTGCCAGCACCCCAGGGCCGGAGAACACTGAAGCTTTCTTT
J gene: TRBJ2-7; clone size: -; D gene: -; V gene: TRBV20-1; CDR3 protein: CSASTGLYEQYF; CDR3 DNA: TGCAGTGCTAGTACCGGGCTCTACGAGCAGTACTTC
J gene: TRBJ2-5; clone size: -; D gene: -; V gene: TRBV18; CDR3 protein: CASSLTGLWETQYF; CDR3 DNA: TGTGCCAGCTCACTAACGGGCCTCTGGGAGACCCAGTACTTC
J gene: TRBJ1-5; clone size: -; D gene: -; V gene: TRBV28; CDR3 protein: CASSSQRYRPQHF; CDR3 DNA: TGTGCCAGCTCTTCCCAAAGGTACCGGCCCCAGCATTTT
J gene: TRBJ2-5; clone size: -; D gene: -; V gene: TRBV29-1; CDR3 protein: CSVDASSETQYF; CDR3 DNA: TGCAGCGTTGACGCATCTAGCGAGACCCAGTACTTC
J gene: TRBJ2-1; clone size: -; D gene: TRBD1; V gene: TRBV6-1; CDR3 protein: CASSRQGMDLNEQFF; CDR3 DNA: TGTGCCAGCAGTCGACAGGGGATGGATCTCAATGAGCAGTTCTTC
J gene: TRBJ1-5; clone size: few; D gene: TRBD1; V gene: TRBV19; CDR3 protein: CASSWTGYSNQPQHF; CDR3 DNA: TGTGCCAGTAGTTGGACAGGCTATAGCAATCAGCCCCAGCATTTT
J gene: TRBJ2-1; clone size: -; D gene: TRBD1; V gene: TRBV19; CDR3 protein: CASSSPPGQGARYEQFF; CDR3 DNA: TGTGCCAGTAGTAGCCCCCCGGGACAGGGGGCTAGGTATGAGCAGTTCTTC
J gene: TRBJ1-6; clone size: -; D gene: -; V gene: TRBV7-9; CDR3 protein: CASRRRDLANSPLHF; CDR3 DNA: TGTGCCAGCAGGAGGAGGGACCTTGCCAATTCACCCCTCCACTTT
J gene: TRBJ1-1; clone size: -; D gene: -; V gene: TRBV20-1; CDR3 protein: CSAGTQLRPTEAFF; CDR3 DNA: TGCAGTGCTGGGACTCAACTCCGGCCCACTGAAGCTTTCTTT
J gene: TRBJ2-1; clone size: -; D gene: -; V gene: TRBV11-3; CDR3 protein: CASSLDLRGAQYNEQFF; CDR3 DNA: TGTGCCAGCAGCTTAGATCTTCGGGGGGCTCAATACAATGAGCAGTTCTTC
J gene: TRBJ2-5; clone size: -; D gene: TRBD2; V gene: TRBV12-3/TRBV12-4; CDR3 protein: CASSSIAGGAETQYF; CDR3 DNA: TGTGCCAGCAGTTCCATAGCGGGAGGGGCAGAGACCCAGTACTTC
J gene: TRBJ1-2; clone size: -; D gene: -; V gene: TRBV5-1; CDR3 protein: CASSLQGRSFDPGYTF; CDR3 DNA: TGCGCCAGCAGTCTTCAGGGTAGATCCTTTGATCCGGGCTACACCTTC
J gene: TRBJ2-3; clone size: few; D gene: -; V gene: TRBV20-1; CDR3 protein: CSAIRVSTDTQYF; CDR3 DNA: TGCAGTGCTATAAGGGTTAGCACAGATACGCAGTATTTT
J gene: TRBJ2-5; clone size: -; D gene: -; V gene: TRBV25-1; CDR3 protein: CASSPPGRAETQYF; CDR3 DNA: TGTGCCAGCAGCCCCCCGGGGCGGGCTGAGACCCAGTACTTC
J gene: TRBJ2-5; clone size: -; D gene: -; V gene: TRBV6-2/TRBV6-3; CDR3 protein: CASSDASLGETQYF; CDR3 DNA: TGTGCCAGCTCTGATGCCTCTTTAGGGGAGACCCAGTACTTC
J gene: TRBJ2-7; clone size: -; D gene: -; V gene: TRBV5-1; CDR3 protein: CASSFAGQGYEQYF; CDR3 DNA: TGCGCCAGCAGCTTTGCAGGGCAGGGCTACGAGCAGTACTTC
J gene: TRBJ2-7; clone size: -; D gene: -; V gene: TRBV20-1; CDR3 protein: CSAIRSGVYEQYF; CDR3 DNA: TGCAGTGCCATACGCTCAGGGGTCTACGAGCAGTACTTC
J gene: TRBJ2-3; clone size: -; D gene: -; V gene: TRBV20-1; CDR3 protein: CSAHPLALSTDTQYF; CDR3 DNA: TGCAGTGCTCACCCGCTAGCGCTCAGCACAGATACGCAGTATTTT
J gene: TRBJ1-4; clone size: few; D gene: -; V gene: TRBV6-2/TRBV6-3; CDR3 protein: CATQGMGNEKLFF; CDR3 DNA: TGTGCCACCCAGGGGATGGGTAATGAAAAACTGTTTTTT
J gene: TRBJ1-5; clone size: few; D gene: TRBD1; V gene: TRBV4-1; CDR3 protein: CASSHNRGDQPQHF; CDR3 DNA: TGCGCCAGCAGCCATAACAGGGGGGATCAGCCCCAGCATTTT
J gene: TRBJ1-5; clone size: few; D gene: -; V gene: TRBV6-2/TRBV6-3; CDR3 protein: CASSYSSLNQPQHF; CDR3 DNA: TGTGCCAGCAGTTACAGCAGTCTCAATCAGCCCCAGCATTTT
J gene: TRBJ1-6; clone size: -; D gene: TRBD1; V gene: TRBV7-8; CDR3 protein: CASSRRVGTGVSPLHF; CDR3 DNA: TGTGCCAGCAGCCGACGAGTCGGGACAGGGGTCTCACCCCTCCACTTT
J gene: TRBJ1-3; clone size: few; D gene: -; V gene: TRBV19; CDR3 protein: CASSIEAAGSGNTIYF; CDR3 DNA: TGTGCCAGTAGTATCGAGGCCGCCGGCTCTGGAAACACCATATATTTT
J gene: TRBJ1-3; clone size: -; D gene: -; V gene: TRBV20-1; CDR3 protein: CSAQPPLGLSGNTIYF; CDR3 DNA: TGCAGTGCCCAGCCCCCCCTGGGCCTCTCTGGAAACACCATATATTTT
J gene: TRBJ1-2; clone size: -; D gene: -; V gene: TRBV4-3; CDR3 protein: CASSQDRDSGYGYTF; CDR3 DNA: TGCGCCAGCAGCCAAGATCGTGACTCGGGGTATGGCTACACCTTC
J gene: TRBJ2-1; clone size: -; D gene: TRBD2; V gene: TRBV27; CDR3 protein: CASTIRLAAVKDEQFF; CDR3 DNA: TGTGCCAGCACCATTCGACTAGCGGCGGTCAAGGATGAGCAGTTCTTC
J gene: TRBJ2-3; clone size: -; D gene: TRBD2; V gene: TRBV5-1; CDR3 protein: CASSRLVAGGADTQYF; CDR3 DNA: TGCGCCAGCAGCCGCCTGGTGGCGGGAGGAGCAGATACGCAGTATTTT
J gene: TRBJ2-7; clone size: few; D gene: TRBD2; V gene: TRBV7-3; CDR3 protein: CASSATGGGQNYEQYF; CDR3 DNA: TGTGCCAGCAGCGCAACCGGGGGAGGGCAAAACTACGAGCAGTACTTC
J gene: TRBJ1-2; clone size: few; D gene: -; V gene: TRBV19; CDR3 protein: CASRIWRRLDFNYGYTF; CDR3 DNA: TGTGCCAGTAGAATATGGCGACGGCTAGATTTTAACTATGGCTACACCTTC
J gene: TRBJ1-3; clone size: -; D gene: -; V gene: TRBV20-1; CDR3 protein: CSVPLSSGNTIYF; CDR3 DNA: TGCAGTGTCCCCCTTAGCTCTGGAAACACCATATATTTT
J gene: TRBJ1-6; clone size: -; D gene: TRBD1; V gene: TRBV25-1; CDR3 protein: CASSVFTGADSPLHF; CDR3 DNA: TGTGCCAGCAGTGTTTTCACAGGGGCAGATTCACCCCTCCACTTT
J gene: TRBJ2-3; clone size: few; D gene: TRBD2; V gene: TRBV24-1; CDR3 protein: CATSDPSGRSTDTQYF; CDR3 DNA: TGTGCCACCAGTGACCCTAGCGGGAGGAGCACAGATACGCAGTATTTT
J gene: TRBJ2-5; clone size: -; D gene: TRBD1; V gene: TRBV14; CDR3 protein: CASSRISDRLGETQYF; CDR3 DNA: TGTGCCAGCAGCCGAATCTCGGACAGGTTAGGGGAGACCCAGTACTTC
J gene: TRBJ2-5; clone size: -; D gene: -; V gene: TRBV5-4; CDR3 protein: CASSFGQGDQETQYF; CDR3 DNA: TGTGCCAGCAGCTTTGGGCAGGGTGATCAAGAGACCCAGTACTTC
J gene: TRBJ2-6; clone size: -; D gene: -; V gene: TRBV7-8; CDR3 protein: CASSIGGSGANVLTF; CDR3 DNA: TGTGCCAGCAGCATCGGAGGGTCAGGGGCCAACGTCCTGACTTTC
J gene: TRBJ1-6; clone size: -; D gene: TRBD1; V gene: TRBV11-1; CDR3 protein: CASRPQGPNSPLHF; CDR3 DNA: TGTGCCAGCAGGCCACAGGGGCCTAATTCACCCCTCCACTTT